These T cell receptor beta chains were read from a single sample in a study of blood T cell repertoires in COVID-19. The protocol was immunoSEQ multiplex PCR, while the TCRdb copy is restricted to in-frame clones and leaves out a portion. The table has about 200,000 clones, approximately 94% seen once. Sequenced material: peripheral blood. The receptors originated from a young man with COVID-19, enrolled during active disease. Both conserved end residues are part of each CDR3. D genes are given only for firm matches. Not every row has a clone size; where given, it reads once, few, many or a size class.

j_gene	v_gene	d_gene	abundance	len	CDR3nt	CDR3aa
TRBJ1-5	TRBV7-2	TRBD1	.	15	TGTGCCAGCAGCGTCTTACAGGGGGCTGGGCAGCCCCAGCATTTT	CASSVLQGAGQPQHF
TRBJ1-2	TRBV19	TRBD1	.	14	TGTGCCAGTAGTAGGGACAGGTCTACCGCGAGCTACACCTTC	CASSRDRSTASYTF
TRBJ1-1	TRBV6-6	.	once	14	TGTGCCAGCAGTCGATCAGGAGAAAACACTGAAGCTTTCTTT	CASSRSGENTEAFF
TRBJ2-6	TRBV14	.	.	18	TGTGCCAGCAGCCAAGATCTCCCCTTTAGCTCTGGGGCCAACGTCCTGACTTTC	CASSQDLPFSSGANVLTF
TRBJ1-5	TRBV6-5	.	.	15	TGTGCCAGCAGTACCGGACATTATAGCAATCAGCCCCAGCATTTT	CASSTGHYSNQPQHF
TRBJ2-3	TRBV18	.	.	13	TGTGCCAGCTCACCGGAGAGCACAGATACGCAGTATTTT	CASSPESTDTQYF
TRBJ2-5	TRBV3-1/TRBV3-2	.	.	14	TGTGCCAGCAGCCAATCACCGGGTGTAGTGACCCAGTACTTC	CASSQSPGVVTQYF
TRBJ1-1	TRBV11-2	.	.	13	TGTGCCAGCAGCCCCCAGATGGACACTGAAGCTTTCTTT	CASSPQMDTEAFF
TRBJ2-5	TRBV2	TRBD2	.	15	TGTGCCAGCAAGACCGGACTAGCGGGGCAAGAGACCCAGTACTTC	CASKTGLAGQETQYF
TRBJ1-3	TRBV2	.	.	15	TGTGCCAGCAAGCCCGACTGGGTAACTGGAAACACCATATATTTT	CASKPDWVTGNTIYF
TRBJ2-6	TRBV4-1	TRBD1	.	19	TGCGCCAGCAGCCGGCGCCTGGGACAGGCAAGCTCTGGGGCCAACGTCCTGACTTTC	CASSRRLGQASSGANVLTF
TRBJ1-1	TRBV6-5	TRBD1	.	15	TGTGCCAGCAGTTACAGACAGGGTGCGGGCCTTGAAGCTTTCTTT	CASSYRQGAGLEAFF
TRBJ1-5	TRBV27	.	.	12	TGTGCCAGCAGTCAATCCGGGGGGCCCCAGCATTTT	CASSQSGGPQHF
TRBJ1-2	TRBV19	.	once	14	TGTGCCAGTAGTCCGGGGACAAGGGTGTATGGCTACACCTTC	CASSPGTRVYGYTF
TRBJ2-7	TRBV2	.	.	12	TGTGCCAGCAGTGATGAGGCCTACGAGCAGTACTTC	CASSDEAYEQYF
TRBJ2-5	TRBV10-3	.	.	16	TGTGCCATCAGTGGCCTACTGACAGGGACTCAAGAGACCCAGTACTTC	CAISGLLTGTQETQYF
TRBJ2-7	TRBV21-1	.	.	15	TGTGCCAGCAGCAAAGCTGCAGGGGGCAAGGACGAGCAGTACTTC	CASSKAAGGKDEQYF
TRBJ1-1	TRBV15	.	.	17	TGTGCCACCAGCAGCCCTTTACAGGGTCGGGGTGCCACTGAAGCTTTCTTT	CATSSPLQGRGATEAFF
TRBJ2-1	TRBV5-1	TRBD2	.	14	TGCGCCAGCAGCTTGGAACTAGCGGCTAATGAGCAGTTCTTC	CASSLELAANEQFF
TRBJ1-1	TRBV11-2	TRBD1	.	17	TGTGCCAGCAGGTCCAACAGGGGGCCCAAGATGAACACTGAAGCTTTCTTT	CASRSNRGPKMNTEAFF
TRBJ2-5	TRBV5-1	TRBD1	.	15	TGCGCCAGCAGCATACAGACAGGGTCCCAAGAGACCCAGTACTTC	CASSIQTGSQETQYF
TRBJ1-2	TRBV20-1	.	.	14	TGCAGTGCTAGTGTGCACTCGGGAGGTGGTGGCTACACCTTC	CSASVHSGGGGYTF
TRBJ2-3	TRBV5-1	TRBD2	.	16	TGCGCCAGCCAAGATACTAGCGGGGGGACCCTAAATACGCAGTATTTT	CASQDTSGGTLNTQYF
TRBJ1-6	TRBV6-5	.	.	13	TGTGCCAGCAGTTACTCCCCGAGGGAGCCCCTCCACTTT	CASSYSPREPLHF
TRBJ1-1	TRBV23-1	.	.	19	TGCGCCAGCAGTCTCATCCCCTCCGGCACAGACTATTCTAACACTGAAGCTTTCTTT	CASSLIPSGTDYSNTEAFF
TRBJ2-3	TRBV7-9	.	.	12	TGTGCCAGCAGCTTGCGCGCAGATACGCAGTATTTT	CASSLRADTQYF
TRBJ2-7	TRBV11-2	.	.	14	TGTGCCAGCAGCTTAGGGGACTCCGGCTACGAGCAGTACTTC	CASSLGDSGYEQYF
TRBJ1-1	TRBV6-1	.	.	15	TGTGCCAGCAGTGAAAGAGGAAACCTGAACACTGAAGCTTTCTTT	CASSERGNLNTEAFF
TRBJ2-1	TRBV5-4	TRBD2	.	16	TGTGCCAGCAGCTTGGGTAGCGGGGTCCTCTTCAATGAGCAGTTCTTC	CASSLGSGVLFNEQFF
TRBJ2-5	TRBV19	.	.	14	TGTGCCAGTAGAAACCTTCGGGAGAAAGAGACCCAGTACTTC	CASRNLREKETQYF
TRBJ1-1	TRBV29-1	.	.	15	TGCAGCGCTGCCCGCCCCCACAGGGTGAACACTGAAGCTTTCTTT	CSAARPHRVNTEAFF
TRBJ1-6	TRBV5-6	TRBD1	.	14	TGTGCCAGCAGCCGGACAGGGGCGGATTCACCCCTCCACTTT	CASSRTGADSPLHF
TRBJ1-3	TRBV9	TRBD1	.	20	TGTGCCAGCAGCGTAGCTCTCCGGGACAGGGTAGAGACCTCTGGAAACACCATATATTTT	CASSVALRDRVETSGNTIYF
TRBJ2-7	TRBV2	TRBD1	.	15	TGTGCCAGCAGTGAAGTAGGGACAGCATTCTACGAGCAGTACTTC	CASSEVGTAFYEQYF
TRBJ1-6	TRBV6-5	TRBD1	.	15	TGTGCCAGCAGGGAGGTGGACAGGGGGACTTCACCCCTCCACTTT	CASREVDRGTSPLHF
TRBJ2-1	TRBV2	.	.	17	TGTGCCAGCAGTCCTCAACAGCAGGGGAGCTCCTACAATGAGCAGTTCTTC	CASSPQQQGSSYNEQFF
TRBJ1-5	TRBV10-2	TRBD1	.	13	TGCGCCAGCAATGACAGGGGGACTCAGCCCCAGCATTTT	CASNDRGTQPQHF
TRBJ1-4	TRBV9	.	.	12	TGTGCCAACACGGAGGGAACTGAAAAACTGTTTTTT	CANTEGTEKLFF
TRBJ2-7	TRBV11-2	TRBD2	.	18	TGTGCCAGCAGGGGATTGATGCTAGCGGGGGCGAGCTCCTACGAGCAGTACTTC	CASRGLMLAGASSYEQYF
TRBJ1-1	TRBV11-3	TRBD1	.	14	TGTGCCAGCAGCTCTGGAGACAGGGGCACTGAAGCTTTCTTT	CASSSGDRGTEAFF
TRBJ2-7	TRBV4-1	TRBD1	once	17	TGCGCCAGCAGCCCGGCAGGGGGAGTCATTGGTGAGTACGAGCAGTACTTC	CASSPAGGVIGEYEQYF
TRBJ2-5	TRBV2	.	.	12	TGTGCCAGCAGTCCCGTCCAAGAGACCCAGTACTTC	CASSPVQETQYF
TRBJ2-1	TRBV6-6	TRBD2	.	17	TGTGCCAGCAGTCAACTAGCGGGGGGAAAGTCCTACAATGAGCAGTTCTTC	CASSQLAGGKSYNEQFF
TRBJ1-1	TRBV5-1	.	.	17	TGCGCCAGCAGCAGTATCCCAACAGGGCTCACGAACACTGAAGCTTTCTTT	CASSSIPTGLTNTEAFF
TRBJ2-7	TRBV7-9	TRBD2	.	15	TGTGCCAGCATCGCCCGACTAGCGGATACCTACGAGCAGTACTTC	CASIARLADTYEQYF
TRBJ2-3	TRBV7-2	TRBD2	.	16	TGTGCCAGCAGCTTATCTAGCGGGGTTAGCACAGATACGCAGTATTTT	CASSLSSGVSTDTQYF